In this sample, the clone carrying this TCR beta chain turned up a few times. Germline loops: CDR1 SGHAT, CDR2 FQDESV (reference sequence). V gave up 5 bases and J gave up 4 bases, with 14 bases separating them. This CDR3 has 14 residues. This entry belongs to a study of T cells in Graves' hyperthyroidism and ophthalmopathy. Orbital computed tomography and thyroid ultrasound, together with serum TRAb and thyroxine and clinical symptoms, were used for diagnoses. TCR beta CDR3 regions were amplified from RNA. Carried out on the TCR CDR3, a first-round RT-PCR used the HTBI primer set. TCRdb re-called the multiplex PCR reads with MiXCR, one entry per CDR3 protein. In the table there are approximately 740,000 distinct CDR3 sequences, 14% of which are singletons.

Sequencing was carried out using blood. This TCR was sampled from a woman under 30 with Graves' hyperthyroidism. This sequence joins TRBV11-1 and TRBJ1-1, with D tentatively TRBD1 (5 bases). The CDR3 here is CASSPSPGRTEAFF. Written as DNA, the CDR3 is TGTGCCAGCAGCCCCAGCCCAGGGCGCACTGAAGCTTTCTTT.